These T cell receptor beta chains were read from a single sample in a study of T cells in Graves' hyperthyroidism and ophthalmopathy. MiXCR, run by TCRdb on the multiplex PCR reads, gives a single entry per CDR3 protein. The sample lists hundreds of thousands of distinct CDR3 sequences; roughly 15% were seen once. The specimen sequenced was blood. The receptors here all came from a woman aged 55-75 years with Graves' ophthalmopathy. Each CDR3 is given with its conserved first and last residue. D genes are given only for firm matches. Expanded clones get a size class; other rows say once, few or many, or leave the size out.

D: TRBD2; J: TRBJ2-5; size: NA; V: TRBV7-2; length: 17; CDR3: CASSLGFTSDNQETQYF; DNA: TGTGCCAGCAGCTTAGGATTCACTAGCGATAACCAAGAGACCCAGTACTTC
D: NA; J: TRBJ1-6; size: many; V: TRBV2; length: 16; CDR3: CASQSLRGPNNSPLHF; DNA: TGTGCCAGCCAGAGCTTACGTGGACCTAATAATTCACCCCTCCACTTT
D: TRBD2; J: TRBJ2-1; size: many; V: TRBV7-9; length: 18; CDR3: CASSRDGTSGSRYNEQFF; DNA: TGTGCCAGCAGCCGAGACGGGACTAGCGGGAGCAGGTACAATGAGCAGTTCTTC
D: NA; J: TRBJ1-3; size: few; V: TRBV20-1; length: 14; CDR3: CSARPAGAGNTIYF; DNA: TGCAGTGCCAGACCCGCAGGGGCAGGAAACACCATATATTTT
D: TRBD2; J: TRBJ2-1; size: NA; V: TRBV20-1; length: 15; CDR3: CSATYPGTSLDEQFF; DNA: TGCAGTGCTACTTACCCCGGGACTAGTTTGGATGAGCAGTTCTTC
D: TRBD2; J: TRBJ2-3; size: many; V: TRBV7-2; length: 17; CDR3: CASSPGLAGGSTDTQYF; DNA: TGTGCCAGCAGCCCCGGACTAGCGGGAGGAAGCACAGATACGCAGTATTTT
D: NA; J: TRBJ2-3; size: few; V: TRBV4-1; length: 18; CDR3: CASSQDFGTPSPTDTQYF; DNA: TGCGCCAGCAGCCAAGACTTTGGGACCCCCTCCCCTACAGATACGCAGTATTTT
D: TRBD1; J: TRBJ2-2; size: many; V: TRBV20-1; length: 15; CDR3: CSARDLVTGNGELFF; DNA: TGCAGTGCTAGAGATCTTGTGACAGGGAACGGGGAGCTGTTTTTT
D: NA; J: TRBJ2-3; size: many; V: TRBV11-2; length: 15; CDR3: CASSPFRATTDTQYF; DNA: TGTGCCAGCAGCCCATTCCGGGCCACCACAGATACGCAGTATTTT
D: TRBD2; J: TRBJ2-4; size: many; V: TRBV20-1; length: 19; CDR3: CSARDPGLAGYLAKNIQYF; DNA: TGCAGTGCTAGGGACCCGGGACTAGCGGGATACCTAGCCAAAAACATTCAGTACTTC
D: NA; J: TRBJ1-6; size: few; V: TRBV6-5; length: 12; CDR3: CASSYSRGPLHF; DNA: TGTGCCAGCAGTTACTCGAGGGGACCCCTCCACTTT
D: NA; J: TRBJ2-3; size: many; V: TRBV20-1; length: 15; CDR3: CSARRGRADKDTQYF; DNA: TGCAGTGCAAGAAGGGGAAGAGCAGACAAAGATACGCAGTATTTT
D: TRBD1; J: TRBJ2-5; size: NA; V: TRBV20-1; length: 17; CDR3: CSASQEVIGTGQETQYF; DNA: TGCAGTGCTAGTCAGGAGGTCATAGGGACAGGGCAAGAGACCCAGTACTTC
D: NA; J: TRBJ2-1; size: many; V: TRBV29-1; length: 14; CDR3: CSVEDGRTYNEQFF; DNA: TGCAGCGTTGAAGATGGGCGGACCTACAATGAGCAGTTCTTC
D: TRBD1; J: TRBJ2-1; size: NA; V: TRBV24-1; length: 18; CDR3: CATSDRPGTGTFCNEQFF; DNA: TGTGCCACCAGTGATCGTCCCGGGACAGGGACCTTCTGCAATGAGCAGTTCTTC
D: NA; J: TRBJ1-6; size: few; V: TRBV20-1; length: 13; CDR3: CSARGLQASPLHF; DNA: TGCAGTGCTAGAGGGCTCCAAGCTTCACCCCTCCACTTT
D: NA; J: TRBJ2-7; size: NA; V: TRBV9; length: 14; CDR3: CASSVKQSYYEQYF; DNA: TGTGCCAGCAGCGTAAAACAGTCTTACTACGAGCAGTACTTC
D: NA; J: TRBJ2-7; size: many; V: TRBV5-1; length: 14; CDR3: CASHPGARSYEQYF; DNA: TGCGCCAGCCATCCAGGGGCCCGCTCCTACGAGCAGTACTTC
D: TRBD2; J: TRBJ2-6; size: few; V: TRBV7-2; length: 18; CDR3: CASSRTLAGISGANVLTF; DNA: TGTGCCAGCAGCAGAACTCTAGCGGGAATATCTGGGGCCAACGTCCTGACTTTC
D: TRBD2; J: TRBJ2-1; size: NA; V: TRBV5-1; length: 17; CDR3: CASSPGTSGIPYNEQFF; DNA: TGCGCCAGCAGCCCCGGGACTAGCGGGATCCCCTACAATGAGCAGTTCTTC
D: NA; J: TRBJ2-7; size: few; V: TRBV19; length: 15; CDR3: CASSSVADRPYEQYF; DNA: TGTGCCAGTAGTTCGGTGGCGGACCGCCCCTACGAGCAGTACTTC
D: TRBD1; J: TRBJ2-7; size: many; V: TRBV20-1; length: 16; CDR3: CSARTSVRGRRNEQYF; DNA: TGCAGTGCGAGGACATCAGTGAGGGGGCGTCGGAACGAGCAGTACTTC
D: TRBD2; J: TRBJ2-3; size: few; V: TRBV6-2/TRBV6-3; length: 17; CDR3: CASSYSGVAGGADTQYF; DNA: TGTGCCAGCAGTTACTCGGGAGTAGCGGGAGGCGCAGATACGCAGTATTTT
D: TRBD2; J: TRBJ2-4; size: many; V: TRBV2; length: 17; CDR3: CASSEISGRARENIQYF; DNA: TGTGCCAGCAGTGAGATTAGCGGGAGGGCCAGAGAAAACATTCAGTACTTC
D: NA; J: TRBJ1-2; size: many; V: TRBV2; length: 12; CDR3: CASSGGKGDYTF; DNA: TGTGCCAGCAGTGGGGGTAAGGGGGACTACACCTTC
D: TRBD2; J: TRBJ2-7; size: NA; V: TRBV7-9; length: 15; CDR3: CASSFGLAGPYEQYF; DNA: TGTGCCAGCAGCTTTGGACTAGCGGGACCTTACGAGCAGTACTTC
D: NA; J: TRBJ2-3; size: many; V: TRBV3-1; length: 15; CDR3: CASSQGVGGPDTQYF; DNA: TGTGCCAGCAGCCAAGGGGTGGGGGGCCCGGATACGCAGTATTTT
D: TRBD2; J: TRBJ2-3; size: few; V: TRBV24-1; length: 15; CDR3: CATSDRGGITDTQYF; DNA: TGTGCCACCAGTGACCGCGGGGGGATCACAGATACGCAGTATTTT
D: NA; J: TRBJ2-7; size: many; V: TRBV7-8; length: 14; CDR3: CASSFRRVTYEQYF; DNA: TGTGCCAGCAGCTTCCGTCGGGTAACCTACGAGCAGTACTTC
D: NA; J: TRBJ1-1; size: many; V: TRBV5-8; length: 14; CDR3: CASSLGRSLTEAFF; DNA: TGTGCCAGCAGCCTAGGGCGAAGTCTCACTGAAGCTTTCTTT
D: TRBD1; J: TRBJ2-7; size: many; V: TRBV7-3; length: 17; CDR3: CASSLTSPGTGGSEQYF; DNA: TGTGCCAGCAGCTTAACTTCTCCGGGGACAGGGGGCTCCGAGCAGTACTTC
D: NA; J: TRBJ2-1; size: NA; V: TRBV6-5; length: 13; CDR3: CASSYDNYNEQFF; DNA: TGTGCCAGCAGTTACGACAATTACAATGAGCAGTTCTTC
D: TRBD1; J: TRBJ1-1; size: many; V: TRBV5-1; length: 14; CDR3: CASSDTGGGTEAFF; DNA: TGCGCCAGCAGCGATACAGGGGGAGGGACTGAAGCTTTCTTT
D: NA; J: TRBJ2-1; size: few; V: TRBV27; length: 16; CDR3: CASSLIPTGPYNEQFF; DNA: TGTGCCAGCAGTTTAATCCCCACAGGTCCCTACAATGAGCAGTTCTTC
D: NA; J: TRBJ1-4; size: few; V: TRBV2; length: 13; CDR3: CASSGAGGGKLFF; DNA: TGTGCCAGCAGTGGGGCAGGAGGAGGAAAACTGTTTTTT
D: NA; J: TRBJ1-2; size: NA; V: TRBV4-1; length: 15; CDR3: CASSQPVGGVRGYTF; DNA: TGCGCCAGCAGCCAGCCGGTCGGGGGGGTACGTGGCTACACCTTC
D: NA; J: TRBJ2-2; size: few; V: TRBV18; length: 16; CDR3: CASSPSQGAVTGELFF; DNA: TGTGCCAGCTCACCCTCCCAAGGGGCCGTCACCGGGGAGCTGTTTTTT
D: NA; J: TRBJ2-1; size: many; V: TRBV11-2; length: 15; CDR3: CASSLSIAAYNEQFF; DNA: TGTGCCAGCAGCTTAAGTATAGCTGCATACAATGAGCAGTTCTTC
D: TRBD1; J: TRBJ2-7; size: many; V: TRBV2; length: 16; CDR3: CASRTLPGTGGVEQYF; DNA: TGTGCCAGCAGAACACTGCCCGGGACAGGGGGCGTCGAGCAGTACTTC
D: NA; J: TRBJ2-1; size: many; V: TRBV7-3; length: 15; CDR3: CASSLMSQAGNEQFF; DNA: TGTGCCAGCAGCTTAATGTCGCAGGCAGGCAATGAGCAGTTCTTC
D: NA; J: TRBJ2-7; size: many; V: TRBV6-1; length: 15; CDR3: CASTTIEQGGYEQYF; DNA: TGTGCCAGCACCACAATTGAGCAGGGGGGCTACGAGCAGTACTTC
D: TRBD1; J: TRBJ1-2; size: NA; V: TRBV5-6; length: 16; CDR3: CASSFGTGGVDYGYTF; DNA: TGTGCCAGCAGCTTCGGGACAGGGGGCGTTGACTATGGCTACACCTTC
D: NA; J: TRBJ2-1; size: NA; V: TRBV3-1; length: 14; CDR3: CASSRTAPHNEQFF; DNA: TGTGCCAGCAGCCGAACGGCCCCTCACAATGAGCAGTTCTTC
D: TRBD1; J: TRBJ2-3; size: NA; V: TRBV5-4; length: 17; CDR3: CASSLRIGQGITDTQYF; DNA: TGTGCCAGCAGCTTGCGTATAGGACAGGGAATAACAGATACGCAGTATTTT
D: NA; J: TRBJ1-2; size: NA; V: TRBV5-5; length: 14; CDR3: CASSFQDGDYGYTF; DNA: TGTGCCAGCAGCTTTCAGGACGGGGACTATGGCTACACCTTC
D: NA; J: TRBJ1-2; size: NA; V: TRBV12-3/TRBV12-4; length: 13; CDR3: CASGFARNHGYTF; DNA: TGTGCCAGCGGTTTTGCAAGAAACCATGGCTACACCTTC
D: NA; J: TRBJ2-7; size: few; V: TRBV28; length: 13; CDR3: CASVRGAAGEQYF; DNA: TGTGCCAGCGTTAGGGGGGCTGCGGGGGAGCAGTACTTC
D: NA; J: TRBJ2-1; size: NA; V: TRBV19; length: 16; CDR3: CASSIDPIVTSNEQFF; DNA: TGTGCCAGTAGTATAGATCCCATCGTAACCTCCAATGAGCAGTTCTTC
D: NA; J: TRBJ2-1; size: many; V: TRBV7-2; length: 15; CDR3: CASSLDGTPYNEQFF; DNA: TGTGCCAGCAGCTTAGACGGGACTCCCTACAATGAGCAGTTCTTC
D: TRBD1; J: TRBJ2-7; size: NA; V: TRBV9; length: 14; CDR3: CASSVAYRGAEQYF; DNA: TGTGCCAGCAGCGTAGCGTACAGGGGGGCCGAGCAGTACTTC
D: NA; J: TRBJ1-5; size: many; V: TRBV29-1; length: 15; CDR3: CSVERQTHRNRPQHF; DNA: TGCAGCGTTGAAAGGCAGACTCATAGAAATCGGCCCCAGCATTTT
D: NA; J: TRBJ2-7; size: NA; V: TRBV20-1; length: 15; CDR3: CSALPEGPQTDEQYF; DNA: TGCAGTGCTCTGCCAGAGGGACCCCAGACGGACGAGCAGTACTTC
D: NA; J: TRBJ2-7; size: many; V: TRBV11-1; length: 14; CDR3: CASSLGDTLYEQYF; DNA: TGTGCCAGCAGCTTAGGAGACACCTTATACGAGCAGTACTTC
D: NA; J: TRBJ2-3; size: many; V: TRBV7-2; length: 14; CDR3: CASSSRGSTDTQYF; DNA: TGTGCCAGCAGCTCCAGGGGTTCGACAGATACGCAGTATTTT
D: NA; J: TRBJ1-4; size: NA; V: TRBV15; length: 16; CDR3: CATSRGRGASHEKLFF; DNA: TGTGCCACCAGCAGAGGAAGGGGGGCGTCTCATGAAAAACTGTTTTTT
D: TRBD1; J: TRBJ1-3; size: many; V: TRBV11-2; length: 14; CDR3: CASTLRGHRNTIYF; DNA: TGTGCCAGCACCCTCAGGGGGCATCGAAACACCATATATTTT
D: NA; J: TRBJ1-5; size: many; V: TRBV27; length: 16; CDR3: CASSRSPAGRNQPQHF; DNA: TGTGCCAGCAGTAGGAGTCCGGCAGGGAGAAATCAGCCCCAGCATTTT
D: NA; J: TRBJ2-1; size: many; V: TRBV19; length: 16; CDR3: CASRFDTGSSYNEQFF; DNA: TGTGCCAGTAGGTTCGATACGGGAAGCTCCTACAATGAGCAGTTCTTC